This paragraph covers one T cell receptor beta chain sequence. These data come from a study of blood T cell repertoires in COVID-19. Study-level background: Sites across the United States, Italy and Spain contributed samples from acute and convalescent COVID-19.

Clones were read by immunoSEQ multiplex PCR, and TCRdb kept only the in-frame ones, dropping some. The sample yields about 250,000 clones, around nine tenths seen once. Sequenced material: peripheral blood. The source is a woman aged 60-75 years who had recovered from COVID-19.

CDR3 in amino acids: CASSLQPGQGLNGYTF. The CDR3 coding sequence is TGTGCCAGCAGCTTGCAACCGGGACAGGGCCTTAATGGCTACACCTTC. The chain has TRBV7-3 and TRBJ1-2, with TRBD1 matching over 9 bases. Germline V gene sequence: CDR1 SGHTA, CDR2 FQGTGA. The CDR3 runs 16 residues. V trimming: 3 bases; J trimming: 6 bases; junction bases outside the gene matches: 11.